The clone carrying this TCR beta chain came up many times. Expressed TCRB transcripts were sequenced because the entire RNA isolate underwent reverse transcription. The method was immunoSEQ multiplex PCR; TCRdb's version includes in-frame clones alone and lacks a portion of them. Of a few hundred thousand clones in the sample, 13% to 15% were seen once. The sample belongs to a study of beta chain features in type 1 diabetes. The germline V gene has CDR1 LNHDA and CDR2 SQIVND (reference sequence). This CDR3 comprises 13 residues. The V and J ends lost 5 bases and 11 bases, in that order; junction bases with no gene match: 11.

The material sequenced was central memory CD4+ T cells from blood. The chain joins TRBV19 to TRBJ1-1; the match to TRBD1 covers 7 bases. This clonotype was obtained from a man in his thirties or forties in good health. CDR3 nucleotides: TGTGCCAGTAGTCGGGACAGCCAACAGAAGGCTTTCTTT. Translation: CASSRDSQQKAFF.